This T cell receptor (beta chain) originates from a study of blood T cell repertoires in COVID-19. In the study's own analysis: Reference gene primer amplification gave estimated nucleated cell counts. The data were produced by immunoSEQ multiplex PCR, yet TCRdb's version contains in-frame clones alone and is incomplete. Clone size and V and J calls were adopted from that table, with D and trimming inferred from the DNA. Among 250,000 to 300,000 clones, roughly 91% were seen once, and the ten largest hold 1.9%. Recruits, aged roughly 18 to 95 years, lived in around 24 US areas. CDR3 length equals 15 residues. Germline V gene lookup returns CDR1 SGHAT and CDR2 FQNNGV. Trimming at V came to 5 bases and at J to 6 bases, leaving 8 bases not matched to a gene.

The sequenced material came from PBMCs or T cells enriched from blood (not recorded which). The rearrangement uses TRBV11-2 and TRBJ2-2, with 8 bases aligning to TRBD2. The origin of this receptor is a woman in her fifties or sixties who had recovered from COVID-19. The CDR3 spells CASSGPGGASGELFF. CDR3 nucleotides: TGTGCCAGCAGCGGACCCGGGGGGGCCTCCGGGGAGCTGTTTTTT.